This T cell receptor beta chain derives from a study of shared clonotypes between healthy human individuals. V lost 3 bases and J 2 bases, leaving 15 bases between the germline ends. Germline V CDR1 and CDR2: SNHLY, FYNNEI. The CDR3 is 16 amino acids. TCRdb's table, derived via immunoSEQ multiplex PCR, lists solely in-frame clones and lacks some. The data contain over a million clones, around 95% of them singletons. The material sequenced was naive CD4+ T cells sorted from blood. Sample subset: CD45RA+ positively selected. The receptor's source is a man in his thirties or forties in good health. The rearrangement uses TRBV2 and TRBJ2-3, with D possibly TRBD2 on 5 matching bases. The CDR3 reads CASSEEVSGLTDTQYF. CDR3 nucleotides: TGTGCCAGCAGTGAGGAGGTGTCAGGACTCACAGATACGCAGTATTTT.